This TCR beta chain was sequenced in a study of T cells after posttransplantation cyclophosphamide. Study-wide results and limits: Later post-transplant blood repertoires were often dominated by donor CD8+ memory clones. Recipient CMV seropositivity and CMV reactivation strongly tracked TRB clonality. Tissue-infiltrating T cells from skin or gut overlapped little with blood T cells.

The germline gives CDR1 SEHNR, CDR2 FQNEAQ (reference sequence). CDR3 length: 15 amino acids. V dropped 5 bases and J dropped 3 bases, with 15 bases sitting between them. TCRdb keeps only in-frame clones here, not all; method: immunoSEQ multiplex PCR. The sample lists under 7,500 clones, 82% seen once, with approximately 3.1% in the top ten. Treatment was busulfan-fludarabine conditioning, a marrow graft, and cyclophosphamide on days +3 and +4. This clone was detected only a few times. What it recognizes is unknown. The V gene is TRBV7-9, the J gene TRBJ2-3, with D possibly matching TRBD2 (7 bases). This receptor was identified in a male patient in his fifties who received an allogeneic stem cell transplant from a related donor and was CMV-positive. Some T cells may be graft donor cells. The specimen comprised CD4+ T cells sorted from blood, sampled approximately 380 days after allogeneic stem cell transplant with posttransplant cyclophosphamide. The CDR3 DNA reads TGTGCCAGCAGCCCTGGGGGCGGGAGAACAGATACGCAGTATTTT. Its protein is CASSPGGGRTDTQYF.